This T cell receptor (beta chain) was sequenced in a study of shared T cell receptors in the human thymus. Data came from immunoSEQ multiplex PCR; TCRdb stores just in-frame clones and leaves some out. There are hundreds of thousands of clones in the sample; around 87% occur only once, and about 0.01% lies in the top ten. The CDR3 runs to 17 residues. The sample also formed part of further work on human thymus T cells.

The TCR sequence derives from a boy less than two years old with a congenital heart defect. The material sequenced was thymocytes. The V gene is TRBV21-1, the J gene TRBJ2-4; the table's D call of TRBD2 was not tested on the DNA. TRBV21-1 is reported as a pseudogene. The CDR3 DNA reads TGTGCCAGCAGCAAAACCATCGCAGAGACCTTAGCAAACATTCAGTACTTC. Protein product: CASSKTIAETLANIQYF.